The clone carrying this T cell receptor beta chain came up many times. Its antigen is unidentified. This beta chain represents an off-target read in a library built for alpha chains; its size is of limited meaning. Indicated time point: sample taken at primary tumor resection. A total of approximately 77 untreated early-stage non-small cell lung cancer patients served as donors. Sequencing covered unsorted whole RNA taken from tumor, nontumor lung or frozen PBMC. The CDR3 spans 13 residues. In germline, CDR1 is MNHNS, CDR2 SASEGT. V shed 7 bases and J shed 4 bases, with 11 bases lying between them. All TCR cDNA molecules were individually tagged with a unique molecular identifier. TCRdb reprocessed the 5' RACE reads with MiXCR, giving one entry per CDR3 protein. The table has 16,000 or so distinct CDR3 sequences, 6% to 7.5% seen once. The data were obtained in a study of spatial heterogeneity in lung cancer. Findings of the study overall: Expanded alpha and beta TCR counts within tumors tracked tumor mutation counts. Of tumor T cells, an estimated coverage of roughly 7% was reached for alpha chains and 13% to 15% for beta chains.

The J gene is TRBJ2-1, the V gene TRBV6-1; the D gene could be TRBD1 or TRBD2 (5 bases each). This TCR derives from a female donor with early-stage non-small cell lung cancer. This material consisted of lung tumor tissue, taken at surgery. CDR3 in amino acids: CASNRDDYNEQFF. For the CDR3, the DNA is TGTGCCAGCAACCGGGACGATTACAATGAGCAGTTCTTC.